This TCR beta chain was retrieved from a study of cytomegalovirus exposure and HLA in healthy donors. General study points: Later on, a genetic analysis was performed. It linked a missense variant in DCLRE1C with V- and J-gene trimming of TCR beta. A previous analysis found most TCR beta V segments productive roughly 90% or roughly 30% of the time.

This clone was picked up a small number of times. Its antigen is not identified. The CDR3 totals 15 residues. V was pared by 1 base and J by 5 bases, with 3 bases of the junction left unmatched. Germline CDR1 and CDR2: MDHEN and SYDVKM. The study ran its PCR with 60 Vbeta and 13 Jbeta primers. Only in-frame clones appear in the TCRdb table, and some are missing; sequencing was by immunoSEQ multiplex PCR. The sample consists of about 110,000 clones, about three quarters of them appearing once. This chain uses TRBV28 with TRBJ2-2, with 8 bases aligning to TRBD2. This sequence originates from a woman aged 25 to 39 in good health and CMV-seronegative. Sequencing was done on a sample of PBMCs. As DNA, the CDR3 is TGTGCCAGCAGTTTATCCCGACTAGCGACCGGGGAGCTGTTTTTT. Protein product: CASSLSRLATGELFF.